This is a list of T cell receptor beta chains from one sample in a study of cytomegalovirus exposure and HLA in healthy donors. The repertoire was sequenced with immunoSEQ multiplex PCR; TCRdb's copy has only in-frame clones and lacks some. The profile shows approximately 240,000 clones, around 80% of them singletons. The sequenced sample was PBMCs. These receptors were taken from a woman aged 55-70 years in good health and CMV-seropositive. Both conserved end residues are part of each CDR3. D genes are given only for firm matches. A row's size may be missing; if present it is once, few, many or a size class.

TRBV18	-	TRBJ1-2	-	TGTGCCAGCTCACCCCCCGGTTCCGACTTTGGCTACACCTTC	CASSPPGSDFGYTF
TRBV5-1	-	TRBJ1-4	TRBD1	TGCGCCAGCAGCCCGGGACAGGGGGAAGAAAAACTGTTTTTT	CASSPGQGEEKLFF
TRBV25-1	-	TRBJ2-1	TRBD1	TGTGCCAGCAGTAGCGACAGGGCGTCCTCCTACAATGAGCAGTTCTTC	CASSSDRASSYNEQFF
TRBV6-5	-	TRBJ2-1	-	TGTGCCAGCTTAGCAATGACTTCCAATGAGCAGTTCTTC	CASLAMTSNEQFF
TRBV6-5	-	TRBJ1-1	TRBD1	TGTGCCAGCAGTTCTAGACAGGGCAGCGGGACTGAAGCTTTCTTT	CASSSRQGSGTEAFF
TRBV18	few	TRBJ2-1	-	TGTGCCAGCTCCCCACGCTCCCCTAGCTTTAAAGATGAGCAGTTCTTC	CASSPRSPSFKDEQFF
TRBV27	-	TRBJ2-3	TRBD2	TGTGCCAGCAGTTTATTCCTAGCGGGGAGATCAGATACGCAGTATTTT	CASSLFLAGRSDTQYF
TRBV28	-	TRBJ1-2	TRBD1	TGTGCCAGCAGTGAAACAGGGGGACCCTATGGCTACACCTTC	CASSETGGPYGYTF
TRBV4-2	-	TRBJ2-3	TRBD2	TGTGCCAGCAGCCAAGAGCTAGCGGGGTCCGCAGATACGCAGTATTTT	CASSQELAGSADTQYF
TRBV5-4	-	TRBJ2-3	TRBD2	TGTGCCAGCAGCGCTACGGGAGCGGGGGTGGATACGCAGTATTTT	CASSATGAGVDTQYF
TRBV6-6	-	TRBJ1-1	TRBD1	TGTGCCAGCAGGGAGACAGGGGGCGGCACTGAAGCTTTCTTT	CASRETGGGTEAFF
TRBV7-2	-	TRBJ1-1	-	TGTGCCAGCAGCGTACAGGTTGGGGTCACTGAAGCTTTCTTT	CASSVQVGVTEAFF
TRBV6-6	-	TRBJ1-2	-	TGTGCCAGCAGTTACTCGGACTTCTATGGCTACACCTTC	CASSYSDFYGYTF
TRBV30	-	TRBJ2-7	TRBD1	TGTGCCTTAATGACAGGGGGTCCCTCCTACGAGCAGTACTTC	CALMTGGPSYEQYF
TRBV18	-	TRBJ1-3	-	TGTGCCAGCTCACCTCAGGAAGGCTCTGGAAACACCATATATTTT	CASSPQEGSGNTIYF
TRBV18	-	TRBJ1-1	-	TGTGCCAGCTCACCATCAGGGAATATGAACACTGAAGCTTTCTTT	CASSPSGNMNTEAFF
TRBV7-9	-	TRBJ2-7	-	TGTGCCAGCAGCTTGTCGTCCTACGAGCAGTACTTC	CASSLSSYEQYF
TRBV15	-	TRBJ1-2	-	TGTGCCACCAGCAGAGATTACGGTGGCTACACCTTC	CATSRDYGGYTF
TRBV7-3	-	TRBJ2-2	-	TGTGCCAGCAGCCGACAGACGCCTACGAACACCGGGGAGCTGTTTTTT	CASSRQTPTNTGELFF
TRBV19	-	TRBJ2-4	-	TGTGCCAGTAGCCAACCGGGAGAGAAAAACATTCAGTACTTC	CASSQPGEKNIQYF
TRBV2	-	TRBJ1-2	-	TGTGCCAGCAGTGAAAATGTTAGCTATGGCTACACCTTC	CASSENVSYGYTF
TRBV6-5	-	TRBJ1-1	-	TGTGCCAGCAGTCCTGGAGGGTTTGAGTCTGAAGCTTTCTTT	CASSPGGFESEAFF
TRBV6-1	few	TRBJ2-3	TRBD2	TGTGCCAGCAGGACTAGCGGAGCCACAGATACGCAGTATTTT	CASRTSGATDTQYF
TRBV19	-	TRBJ2-3	-	TGTGCCAGTAGACCTCCCCCCGGGTACGGCACAGATACGCAGTATTTT	CASRPPPGYGTDTQYF
TRBV9	-	TRBJ2-5	TRBD1	TGTGCCAGCAGCGTGACAGGGCGGGAGACCCAGTACTTC	CASSVTGRETQYF
TRBV11-1	-	TRBJ2-3	TRBD2	TGTGCCAGCAGCCCGGGACTAGCATCGTCGGCAGATACGCAGTATTTT	CASSPGLASSADTQYF
TRBV9	-	TRBJ2-1	TRBD2	TGTGCCAGCAGCCTGGGACTAGCGGGGGGTAATGAGCAGTTCTTC	CASSLGLAGGNEQFF
TRBV5-1	-	TRBJ2-2	-	TGCGCCAGCAGCTCGCAGGGAACCGGGGAGCTGTTTTTT	CASSSQGTGELFF
TRBV27	few	TRBJ1-6	-	TGTGCCACCTCGTCCCAGAAGAATTCACCCCTCCACTTT	CATSSQKNSPLHF
TRBV27	few	TRBJ2-3	TRBD1	TGTGCCAGCAGTTTAGGACAGGGCCCGGTTACGCAGTATTTT	CASSLGQGPVTQYF
TRBV19	-	TRBJ2-7	-	TGTGCCAGTAGTCTAGACCTTTCCTACGAGCAGTACTTC	CASSLDLSYEQYF
TRBV28	-	TRBJ1-3	TRBD1	TGTGCCAGCAGCCCAGGAGGGGACAGGTCTGGAAACACCATATATTTT	CASSPGGDRSGNTIYF
TRBV30	-	TRBJ2-7	TRBD1	TGTGCCTGGAGAAGGGGGCGGGCCTACGAGCAGTACTTC	CAWRRGRAYEQYF
TRBV7-6	once	TRBJ2-1	TRBD2	TGTGCCAGCAGCTTATACGGCGGGAGGAACAATGAGCAGTTCTTC	CASSLYGGRNNEQFF
TRBV6-4	-	TRBJ2-7	TRBD1	TGTGCCAACCACAGGGGGTGTCGATGCTCCTACGAGCAGTACTTC	CANHRGCRCSYEQYF
TRBV29-1	-	TRBJ2-2	-	TGCAGCGTTCCTGGGCGTACCGGGGAGCTGTTTTTT	CSVPGRTGELFF
TRBV15	few	TRBJ1-6	-	TGTGCCACCAGCAGAGGTTCTAACTCCTATAATTCACCCCTCCACTTT	CATSRGSNSYNSPLHF
TRBV21-1	once	TRBJ1-2	-	TGTGCCAGCAGCAAGGGGGCTAGCTCCGGGACAGGGAACTATGGCTACACCTTC	CASSKGASSGTGNYGYTF
TRBV27	-	TRBJ2-7	-	TGTGCCAGCAGACCAACCACAGGGTATCCTCACCACGAGCAGTACTTC	CASRPTTGYPHHEQYF
TRBV6-5	-	TRBJ2-7	TRBD2	TGTGCCAGCAGTGGGGAGGGTTCCCGCGTCTCCGAGCAGTACTTC	CASSGEGSRVSEQYF
TRBV30	few	TRBJ2-3	TRBD1	TGTGCCTGGAACAGGGGGCTGGGAGCAGATACGCAGTATTTT	CAWNRGLGADTQYF
TRBV5-1	-	TRBJ1-2	TRBD1	TGCGCCAGCAGCTTTACAGGGGGCGACTATGGCTACACCTTC	CASSFTGGDYGYTF
TRBV5-1	-	TRBJ1-1	TRBD1	TGCGCCAGCAGCGGCCGGACAGGAGACACTGAAGCTTTCTTT	CASSGRTGDTEAFF
TRBV7-2	few	TRBJ1-5	TRBD1	TGTGCCAGCAGCTTAACCGGGACAGGGGGGAGGCAGCCCCAGCATTTT	CASSLTGTGGRQPQHF
TRBV15	few	TRBJ1-3	-	TGTGCCACCAGCAGCCTAGTCGGGTGGACAACAGGAAACACCATATATTTT	CATSSLVGWTTGNTIYF
TRBV30	few	TRBJ2-7	TRBD1	TGTGCCTGGAGGGGGACAGCTTCAACCTACGAGCAGTACTTC	CAWRGTASTYEQYF
TRBV19	-	TRBJ2-5	-	TGTGCCAGTAGTATTATTCCGACGGGATTCCAAGAGACCCAGTACTTC	CASSIIPTGFQETQYF
TRBV30	once	TRBJ2-7	TRBD1	TGTGCCTGGAGTGGGACAGGGCTCGACGAGCAGTACTTC	CAWSGTGLDEQYF
TRBV6-5	once	TRBJ2-5	-	TGTGCCAGCAGTTACGCAGGGTTAAGTTTTAGGACCCAGTACTTC	CASSYAGLSFRTQYF
TRBV18	once	TRBJ2-2	-	TGTGCCAGCTCACCAGGAACCAGAGGGACCGGGGAGCTGTTTTTT	CASSPGTRGTGELFF
TRBV5-1	-	TRBJ2-1	TRBD1	TGCGCCAGCAGCTCCTCGGGACAGGGGTTCGATGAGCAGTTCTTC	CASSSSGQGFDEQFF
TRBV7-6	-	TRBJ2-7	-	TGTGCCAGCAGCTCGACACACGGTAGCGGAAGCTACGAGCAGTACTTC	CASSSTHGSGSYEQYF
TRBV14	few	TRBJ2-2	-	TGTGCCAGCAGCGAACAGTACACCGGGGAGCTGTTTTTT	CASSEQYTGELFF
TRBV4-2	-	TRBJ2-2	TRBD1	TGTGCCAGCAGCCGTATCGGGACAGGGGGAGGCGGGGAGCTGTTTTTT	CASSRIGTGGGGELFF
TRBV6-5	-	TRBJ2-2	-	TGTGCCAGCAGTCCCCAAACAGCATCCACCGGGGAGCTGTTTTTT	CASSPQTASTGELFF
TRBV2	-	TRBJ1-5	-	TGTGCCAGCAGTGAATGGGCAGGGAATCAGCCCCAGCATTTT	CASSEWAGNQPQHF
TRBV6-5	-	TRBJ2-7	TRBD1	TGTGCCAGCAGTTATCCGGGACAGGGGATCGGCGAGCAGTACTTC	CASSYPGQGIGEQYF
TRBV27	-	TRBJ1-6	TRBD1	TGTGCCAGCAGTTTATCGCCTGGCAGGGGGTGGTCACCCCTCCACTTT	CASSLSPGRGWSPLHF
TRBV19	-	TRBJ1-2	TRBD1	TGTGCCAGTAGTATAGCCCCCCAGGGGGGCTATGGCTACACCTTC	CASSIAPQGGYGYTF
TRBV6-6	-	TRBJ2-5	TRBD1	TGTGCCAGCAGTTTAGGGACAGCCCAAGAGACCCAGTACTTC	CASSLGTAQETQYF